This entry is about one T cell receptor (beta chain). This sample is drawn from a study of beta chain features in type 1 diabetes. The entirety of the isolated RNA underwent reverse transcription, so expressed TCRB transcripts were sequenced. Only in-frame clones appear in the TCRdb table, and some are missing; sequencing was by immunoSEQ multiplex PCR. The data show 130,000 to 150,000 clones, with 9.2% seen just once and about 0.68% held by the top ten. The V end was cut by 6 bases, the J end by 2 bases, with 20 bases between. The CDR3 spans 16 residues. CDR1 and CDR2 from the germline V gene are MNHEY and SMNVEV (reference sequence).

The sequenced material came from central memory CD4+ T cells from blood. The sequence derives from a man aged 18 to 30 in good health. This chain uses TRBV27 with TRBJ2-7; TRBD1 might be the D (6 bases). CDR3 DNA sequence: TGTGCCAGCAGACCTCTCGGGACACAGGAAACCTACGAGCAGTACTTC. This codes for CASRPLGTQETYEQYF.